The clone carrying this T cell receptor (beta chain) was seen a few times. What it binds is not known. The sample originates from a study of beta chain features in type 1 diabetes. Study conclusions and caveats: Equally in patients and controls, PCR might preferentially amplify shorter templates. Relative to healthy donors, patients appeared to have naive, central memory and Treg TCRB repertoires that were more similar. There were fewer insertions and more deletions at the VDJ junctions of type 1 diabetes patients.

Sorting based on CD45RO/CCR7/CD25/CD127/CD95/CD27 separated CD4+ naive, central memory, regulatory and stem cell-like memory cells. The sequenced template was cDNA made from the entire isolated RNA. TCRdb keeps only in-frame clones here, not all; method: immunoSEQ multiplex PCR. The repertoire has approximately 200,000 clones, around 10% of them found once; the top ten carry about 0.03%. Per germline, CDR1 LNHDA and CDR2 SQIVND (reference sequence). V was clipped by 3 bases and J by 1 base, with 7 bases between them. CDR3 length equals 14 residues. This rearrangement joins TRBV19 to TRBJ2-1; a possible D gene is TRBD1 (5 bases). This receptor was obtained from a woman under 30 in good health. The source material was naive CD4+ T cells from blood. Here the CDR3 reads CASSIKGSYNEQFF. The CDR3 DNA reads TGTGCCAGTAGTATCAAGGGGTCCTACAATGAGCAGTTCTTC.